One and the same sample provided the 7 T cell receptor beta chains below, sequenced in a study of cytomegalovirus exposure and HLA in healthy donors. 13 Jbeta primers and 60 Vbeta primers were used for the PCR. Method: immunoSEQ multiplex PCR; TCRdb's copy keeps in-frame clones and lacks some. The sample consists of 20,000 to 30,000 clones, about four fifths of them appearing once. The sample was PBMCs. All receptors come from a male donor in good health and CMV-seronegative.

The sample holds a few counts of this clone. CDR3 in amino acids: CASSVGQTATGELFF. DNA for the CDR3: TGTGCCAGCAGCGTGGGACAGACCGCCACCGGGGAGCTGTTTTTT. The gene calls are TRBV21-1 and TRBJ2-2; the D call of TRBD1 is as the table states it, not checked on the DNA. TRBV21-1 is a documented pseudogene. The CDR3 contains 15 residues.

In its sample, this clone was seen a few times. V and J are TRBV7-9 and TRBJ1-1; perhaps TRBD1 as D (6 bases). Trimming removed 5 bases at V and 6 bases at J, with 19 bases between. The CDR3 is 15 residues long. The germline CDR1 and CDR2 sequences are SEHNR and FQNEAQ (reference sequence). The CDR3 reads CASSGRGHPDPEAFF. The CDR3 region has the DNA TGTGCCAGCAGCGGTAGGGGACACCCGGACCCTGAAGCTTTCTTT.

DNA of the CDR3: TGCGCCAGCAGCCAAGGGGGCGGTTATTACGAGCAGTACTTC. Its protein product is CASSQGGGYYEQYF. This chain connects TRBV4-3 to TRBJ2-7, with D perhaps matching TRBD1 (5 bases). Germline values: CDR1 LGHNA, CDR2 YSLEER. Trimming shortened V by 1 base and J by 4 bases, and 11 bases separated the two germline ends. This CDR3 contains 14 residues.

This clone was found once. V usage is TRBV4-3 and J usage is TRBJ2-3; TRBD2 matches at 7 bases. Germline V CDR1 and CDR2: LGHNA, YSLEER. The junction had 15 bases not matched to a gene; V was cut back by 4 bases and J by 2 bases. This CDR3 comprises 18 residues. The CDR3 region has the DNA TGCGCCAGCAGCCCGCGGACTAGTGGCGGGGAACACACAGATACGCAGTATTTT. It is translated as CASSPRTSGGEHTDTQYF.

The chain carries TRBV7-6 and TRBJ2-3; 9 nucleotides match TRBD1. V was clipped by 5 bases and J by 2 bases; unmatched bases: 14. The CDR3 is 18 residues long. Germline CDR1 is SGHVS and CDR2 is FNYEAQ. CDR3 sequence reads: CASSETPGQGTTTDTQYF. CDR3 nucleotides: TGTGCCAGCAGCGAGACACCGGGACAGGGAACTACCACAGATACGCAGTATTTT.

The chain recombines TRBV27 with TRBJ2-2; tentatively, D is TRBD1 (6 bases). V was pared by 5 bases and J by 3 bases, with 19 bases between. CDR3 length: 17 residues. CDR1 and CDR2 from the germline V gene are MNHEY and SMNVEV (reference sequence). CDR3 bases: TGTGCCAGCAGTCCCAGGGGCCGGGGAGCGGACACCGGGGAGCTGTTTTTT. This codes for CASSPRGRGADTGELFF.

The chain couples TRBV28 to TRBJ1-5; 7 bases align to TRBD1. The CDR3 contains 17 residues. With V trimmed by 4 bases and J by 5 bases, 14 bases remained unmatched. Germline V lookup: CDR1 MDHEN, CDR2 SYDVKM. Written as DNA, the CDR3 is TGTGCCAGCAGTTCCCGCCCCGAGGGGGCTCTGCATCAGCCCCAGCATTTT. Its translation: CASSSRPEGALHQPQHF.